These 8 T cell receptor beta chains were sequenced from one sample in a study of blood T cell repertoires in COVID-19. Here immunoSEQ multiplex PCR was the method, and the copy in TCRdb shows in-frame clones only, minus some. The sample lists fewer than 200,000 clones; 70% to 85% were seen once. Sequenced input: PBMCs or T cells enriched from blood (not recorded which). Source of these receptors: a man aged 45-60 years who had recovered from COVID-19.

The chain recombines TRBV12-3 or TRBV12-4 with TRBJ1-2, with 8 bases fitting TRBD1. This CDR3 is built from 13 residues. V shed 2 bases and J 6 bases; nucleotides not matched to a gene: 2. CDR3 sequence: CASSLPDRDGYTF. CDR3 DNA: TGTGCCAGCAGTTTACCGGACAGGGATGGCTACACCTTC.

The genes are TRBV10-3 and TRBJ1-5, with TRBD1 as a possible D gene (6 bases). Trimming left V 2 bases short and J 5 bases short, with 13 bases between. Germline loops: CDR1 ENHRY, CDR2 SYGVKD. The CDR3 consists of 15 residues. The CDR3 DNA follows: TGTGCCATCAGTGAGAATGGACAGAACGATCAGCCCCAGCATTTT. It encodes CAISENGQNDQPQHF.

V is TRBV5-1 and J is TRBJ1-2; D ambiguous. The CDR3 length is 14 residues. Germline values: CDR1 SGHRS, CDR2 YFSETQ. Trimming shortened V by 0 bases and J by 0 bases, and 6 bases separated the two germline ends. Here the CDR3 DNA reads TGCGCCAGCAGCTTGGACAGTACTAACTATGGCTACACCTTC. This encodes CASSLDSTNYGYTF.

This chain joins TRBV9 and TRBJ1-1, with D unclear. V lost 0 bases to trimming and J lost 0 bases, with 15 bases between them. The V gene's germline CDR1 is SGDLS and CDR2 YYNGEE. The CDR3 totals 17 residues. CDR3 amino acids: CASSVGHRGGLNTEAFF. Written as DNA, the CDR3 is TGTGCCAGCAGCGTAGGCCACCGAGGAGGGTTGAACACTGAAGCTTTCTTT.

There are many counts of this clone. V usage is TRBV11-2 and J usage is TRBJ1-6, with D possibly matching TRBD1 (6 bases). Germline loops: CDR1 SGHAT, CDR2 FQNNGV. CDR3 length equals 19 residues. The V end lost 1 base, the J end lost 0 bases, and 16 bases lay between the germline ends. The CDR3 loop is CASSLAQGPGFSYNSPLHF. In nucleotides, the CDR3 is TGTGCCAGCAGCTTAGCACAGGGCCCTGGCTTCTCCTATAATTCACCCCTCCACTTT.

This rearrangement joins TRBV18 to TRBJ2-1; D uncertain. Germline loops: CDR1 KGHSH, CDR2 LQKENI. The CDR3 totals 12 residues. Trimming removed 1 base at V and 8 bases at J, with 6 bases between. This chain's CDR3 is CASSPLQYEQFF. The CDR3 DNA is TGTGCCAGCTCACCACTTCAATATGAGCAGTTCTTC. Full variable domain (missing parts from reference TRBV18 and TRBJ2-1): NAGVMQNPRHLVRRRGQEARLRCSPMKGHSHVYWYRQLPEEGLKFMVYLQKENIIDESGMPKERFSAEFPKEGPSILRIQQVVRGDSAAYFCASSPLQYEQFFGPGTRLTVL.

The chain has TRBV19 and TRBJ1-2; a possible D gene is TRBD1 (6 bases). Between the trimmed V and J ends, which lost 7 bases and 4 bases, there was a span of 16 bases. Germline V gene lookup returns CDR1 LNHDA and CDR2 SQIVND (reference sequence). CDR3 size: 14 residues. The CDR3 spells CASTVQGGSYGYTF. The CDR3, as DNA: TGTGCCAGTACTGTACAGGGCGGTAGCTATGGCTACACCTTC.

This clone came up once. This chain joins TRBV2 and TRBJ1-2; no firm D call. Between the trimmed V and J ends, which lost 2 bases and 5 bases, there was a span of 12 bases. The germline V gene encodes CDR1 SNHLY and CDR2 FYNNEI. CDR3 length: 14 residues. CDR3 nucleotide sequence: TGTGCCAGCAGTGAAAGTGACCCTAGGTATGGCTACACCTTC. Amino acids: CASSESDPRYGYTF.